This T cell receptor beta chain was observed in a study of vaccination effects on CD4 cells after COVID-19. Study-wide background: After expansion with viral peptide pools in the ViraFEST assay, antigen-specific CD4+ T cells were sequenced. The median interval between the second dose and post-vaccine sampling was 72 days.

There are a few counts of this clone. Its antigen is currently unknown. Subsequent to less than 13 days of culture, CD4+ T cells were isolated. This individual tested PCR-positive for SARS-CoV-2 infection between March and December 2020. Participants were given two doses of BNT162b2 or mRNA-1273 vaccine. Whole-study findings and limits: In the late period after vaccination, infection- and vaccine-induced clones contracted markedly.

Measured with immunoSEQ multiplex PCR; TCRdb has only the in-frame clones, and not every one. The table shows tens of thousands of clones, with around 80% occurring only once. Sequenced here: CD4+ T cells from PBMCs cultured without peptide, sampled after COVID-19 vaccination. This receptor was identified in a human donor who had a prior SARS-CoV-2 infection.

The CDR3 region is CASSLYLNAQYF. DNA for the CDR3: TGTGCCAGCAGCCTGTACCTTAATGCGCAGTATTTT. This chain uses TRBV14 with TRBJ2-3; D gene ambiguous. The CDR3 contains 12 residues. Between the trimmed V and J ends, which lost 4 bases and 10 bases, there was a span of 12 bases. Germline V lookup: CDR1 SGHDN, CDR2 FVKESK.